Listed below are T cell receptor beta chains from one sample, sequenced in a study of blood T cells in healthy people across ages. MiXCR, applied by TCRdb to the 5' RACE reads, yields one record per CDR3 protein. There are approximately 960,000 distinct CDR3 sequences in the sample; about 28% occur only once, and 10% lies in the top ten. This same sample was also taken into another study, of T cells of mothers and their children.

The sample was blood. Receptor source: a woman between 40 and 50 years old in good health. Both conserved end residues are part of each CDR3. Fields, in order: clone size, V gene, D gene, J gene, CDR3 protein, CDR3 DNA. The D gene is left open where the match is weak. Rows give clone size only sometimes, using once, few, many, or a class for an expanded clone.

>many|TRBV29-1|.|TRBJ2-4
CSVERQGVNIQYF
TGCAGCGTTGAGAGGCAGGGCGTGAACATTCAGTACTTC
>few|TRBV7-9|.|TRBJ1-1
CASRGLDEAFF
TGTGCCAGTCGGGGTTTGGATGAAGCTTTCTTT
>many|TRBV12-3/TRBV12-4|TRBD1|TRBJ2-1
CASKLGQGRINEQFF
TGTGCCAGCAAACTCGGACAGGGGAGGATCAATGAGCAGTTCTTC
>.|TRBV6-2/TRBV6-3|.|TRBJ1-1
CASSYSTTNLAEAFF
TGTGCCAGCAGTTACTCGACGACTAACCTCGCGGAAGCTTTCTTT
>many|TRBV11-1|.|TRBJ2-7
CASSLEFVSSYEQYF
TGTGCCAGCAGCTTAGAGTTCGTCAGCTCCTACGAGCAGTACTTC
>.|TRBV18|.|TRBJ2-1
CASSPPSRHEQFF
TGTGCCAGCTCACCACCTAGCCGGCATGAGCAGTTCTTC
>.|TRBV15|.|TRBJ1-1
CATSRDTEAFF
TGTGCCACCAGCAGGGACACTGAAGCTTTCTTT
>few|TRBV5-1|.|TRBJ2-3
CASSLDLGTTPTDTQYF
TGCGCCAGCAGCTTGGATCTGGGCACAACTCCTACAGATACGCAGTATTTT
>few|TRBV5-4|.|TRBJ2-7
CASSLGGDPYNEQYF
TGTGCCAGCAGCTTGGGCGGGGACCCCTACAATGAGCAGTACTTC
>.|TRBV5-1|.|TRBJ2-7
CASSADSNYEQYF
TGCGCCAGCAGCGCGGACAGCAACTACGAGCAGTACTTC
>few|TRBV5-5|TRBD1|TRBJ2-7
CASSRSGQTLYEQYF
TGTGCCAGCAGCCGTTCGGGACAGACCCTCTACGAGCAGTACTTC
>few|TRBV27|.|TRBJ2-7
CASSLVWGNEQYF
TGTGCCAGCAGTCTCGTTTGGGGAAACGAGCAGTACTTC
>.|TRBV7-9|.|TRBJ1-2
CASSLEVGSSYGYTF
TGTGCCAGCAGCTTAGAAGTAGGGAGTTCCTATGGCTACACCTTC
>.|TRBV6-6|TRBD1|TRBJ1-1
CASSGQGVERTEAFF
TGTGCCAGCAGTGGACAGGGCGTCGAGAGAACTGAAGCTTTCTTT
>.|TRBV12-3/TRBV12-4|.|TRBJ1-6
CASSFSSYSSPLHF
TGTGCCAGCAGTTTTAGTTCGTATAGTTCACCCCTCCACTTT
>few|TRBV7-3|TRBD2|TRBJ2-1
CASSPGPPSGGYYNEQFF
TGTGCCAGCAGTCCCGGTCCTCCTAGCGGGGGGTACTACAATGAGCAGTTCTTC
>.|TRBV29-1|.|TRBJ1-5
CSVQWARDQPQHF
TGCAGCGTTCAATGGGCTAGGGATCAGCCCCAGCATTTT
>.|TRBV3-1|TRBD1|TRBJ2-2
CASSPQRTGGTGELFF
TGTGCCAGCAGCCCCCAGCGGACAGGGGGAACCGGGGAGCTGTTTTTT
>.|TRBV28|.|TRBJ2-3
CASSLLDSKTDTQYF
TGTGCCAGCAGTTTATTGGACAGTAAGACAGATACGCAGTATTTT
>.|TRBV7-9|.|TRBJ2-3
CASSPGLSITDTQYF
TGTGCCAGCAGCCCCGGACTCTCAATCACAGATACGCAGTATTTT
>few|TRBV7-2|TRBD2|TRBJ2-3
CASSLGGAGGQRDTQYF
TGTGCCAGCAGCTTAGGAGGGGCGGGGGGGCAAAGAGATACGCAGTATTTT
>.|TRBV10-3|TRBD1|TRBJ1-2
CAISELGTDLNYGYTF
TGTGCCATCAGTGAGTTAGGGACAGACCTTAACTATGGCTACACCTTC
>.|TRBV4-1|.|TRBJ2-3
CVSSQQQGLSTDTQYF
TGCGTCAGCAGCCAGCAACAGGGCCTCAGCACAGATACGCAGTATTTT
>few|TRBV5-1|.|TRBJ2-7
CACNAQGGGSYEQYF
TGCGCCTGCAACGCGCAGGGGGGAGGCTCCTACGAGCAGTACTTC
>.|TRBV5-1|.|TRBJ2-6
CASSLGTLVSGANVLTF
TGCGCCAGCAGCTTGGGTACCTTGGTCTCTGGGGCCAACGTCCTGACTTTC
>many|TRBV5-6|.|TRBJ1-1
CARANAAFF
TGTGCCAGGGCTAATGCTGCTTTCTTT
>.|TRBV28|TRBD1|TRBJ1-5
CASSLNRGHQPQHF
TGTGCCAGCAGTTTAAACAGGGGGCATCAGCCCCAGCATTTT
>many|TRBV7-6|.|TRBJ2-6
CASSLVIERFSGANVLTF
TGTGCCAGCAGCTTAGTGATTGAGCGGTTCTCTGGGGCCAACGTCCTGACTTTC
>few|TRBV28|TRBD2|TRBJ2-1
CASSGGLNNEQFF
TGTGCCAGCAGTGGGGGACTAAACAATGAGCAGTTCTTC
>few|TRBV27|TRBD1|TRBJ1-2
CASSSYRGRIENYGYTF
TGTGCCAGCAGTTCCTACAGGGGGCGCATTGAGAACTATGGCTACACCTTC
>.|TRBV9|.|TRBJ1-5
CASSPGRQGNQPQHF
TGTGCCAGCAGCCCTGGCCGACAGGGCAATCAGCCCCAGCATTTT
>.|TRBV14|.|TRBJ1-2
CASSQVSTFGYTF
TGTGCCAGCAGCCAAGTTTCAACTTTTGGCTACACCTTC
>many|TRBV27|.|TRBJ2-7
CASSLGQATYEQYF
TGTGCCAGCAGTTTAGGGCAGGCGACCTACGAGCAGTACTTC
>.|TRBV20-1|TRBD2|TRBJ2-4
CSAGTSGLAKNIQYF
TGCAGTGCCGGGACTAGCGGACTAGCCAAAAACATTCAGTACTTC
>.|TRBV7-9|.|TRBJ1-1
CATRAAENTEAFF
TGTGCCACCCGGGCAGCGGAGAACACTGAAGCTTTCTTT
>many|TRBV7-2|.|TRBJ2-7
CASRFLQGGEQYF
TGTGCCAGCAGATTCTTACAGGGTGGGGAGCAGTACTTC
>many|TRBV12-3/TRBV12-4|TRBD1|TRBJ1-5
CASTPGQVNQPQHF
TGTGCCAGCACCCCGGGACAGGTGAATCAGCCCCAGCATTTT
>.|TRBV6-5|.|TRBJ2-1
CASSPVTIFHEQFF
TGTGCCAGCAGTCCCGTCACGATATTCCATGAGCAGTTCTTC
>.|TRBV7-9|.|TRBJ2-7
CASGLKGRPYEQYF
TGTGCCAGCGGCTTGAAGGGGCGCCCCTACGAGCAGTACTTC
>.|TRBV27|TRBD1|TRBJ2-2
CASSFAGGPGELFF
TGTGCCAGCAGTTTCGCAGGGGGCCCCGGGGAGCTGTTTTTT
>.|TRBV10-3|.|TRBJ1-5
CAISESIRASDQPQHF
TGTGCCATCAGTGAGTCGATAAGGGCAAGCGATCAGCCCCAGCATTTT
>few|TRBV5-1|.|TRBJ1-1
CASTSDNSNTEAFF
TGCGCCAGCACCTCGGACAATTCTAACACTGAAGCTTTCTTT
>many|TRBV4-3|.|TRBJ2-3
CASSQDQSGTFTDTQYF
TGCGCCAGCAGCCAAGATCAATCCGGGACTTTCACAGATACGCAGTATTTT
>few|TRBV11-2|TRBD1|TRBJ2-5
CASGTLTGKIGTQYF
TGTGCCAGCGGGACCTTGACAGGGAAGATAGGGACCCAGTACTTC
>.|TRBV7-3|.|TRBJ2-3
CASSNGPWGGGTDTQYF
TGTGCCAGCAGCAACGGGCCTTGGGGAGGGGGAACAGATACGCAGTATTTT
>many|TRBV27|.|TRBJ2-3
CASSFFLGGFTDTQYF
TGTGCCAGCAGTTTCTTCCTAGGAGGTTTCACAGATACGCAGTATTTT
>.|TRBV6-2/TRBV6-3|TRBD1|TRBJ2-1
CASREQGNEQFF
TGTGCCAGCAGGGAACAGGGGAATGAGCAGTTCTTC
>.|TRBV20-1|.|TRBJ2-7
CSAPRRGRGYYEQYF
TGCAGTGCGCCCCGAAGGGGGCGGGGGTATTACGAGCAGTACTTC
>.|TRBV14|.|TRBJ1-5
CASSQEGQPQHF
TGTGCCAGCAGCCAAGAGGGTCAGCCCCAGCATTTT
>few|TRBV19|TRBD1|TRBJ2-5
CASSIDREPQETQYF
TGTGCCAGTAGCATTGACAGGGAACCCCAAGAGACCCAGTACTTC
>few|TRBV4-3|TRBD1|TRBJ1-2
CASSQEGTGYYGYTF
TGCGCCAGCAGCCAAGAAGGGACAGGGTACTATGGCTACACCTTC
>few|TRBV2|TRBD2|TRBJ2-7
CASSESGARNEQYF
TGTGCCAGCAGTGAAAGCGGGGCGAGGAACGAGCAGTACTTC
>.|TRBV19|.|TRBJ1-1
CASSTRALGGTRNTEAFF
TGTGCCAGTAGTACGCGGGCCCTCGGGGGGACACGGAACACTGAAGCTTTCTTT
>few|TRBV20-1|TRBD1|TRBJ2-5
CSARDPQGAGETQYF
TGCAGTGCTAGAGATCCCCAGGGGGCTGGAGAGACCCAGTACTTC
>few|TRBV19|.|TRBJ1-1
CASSIDQVQAQDTEAFF
TGTGCCAGTAGTATAGATCAGGTGCAGGCTCAGGACACTGAAGCTTTCTTT
>.|TRBV25-1|TRBD1|TRBJ1-2
CASSEEGARNYGYTF
TGTGCCAGCAGTGAAGAGGGGGCCCGGAACTATGGCTACACCTTC
>.|TRBV20-1|.|TRBJ1-6
CSASWTATDNSPLHF
TGCAGTGCTAGCTGGACAGCTACTGATAATTCACCCCTCCACTTT
>.|TRBV15|.|TRBJ2-4
CATTAGGTGENIQYF
TGTGCCACCACGGCAGGGGGGACTGGGGAAAACATTCAGTACTTC